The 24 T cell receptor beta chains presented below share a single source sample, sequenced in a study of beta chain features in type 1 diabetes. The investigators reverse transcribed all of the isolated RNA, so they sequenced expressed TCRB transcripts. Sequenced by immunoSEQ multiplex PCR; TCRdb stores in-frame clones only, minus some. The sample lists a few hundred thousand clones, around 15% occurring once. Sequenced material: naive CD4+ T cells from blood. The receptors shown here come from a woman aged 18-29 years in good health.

CDR3 amino acids: CASSRVGRYEQYF. The CDR3 DNA reads as TGTGCCAGCAGCCGGGTTGGTCGGTACGAGCAGTACTTC. The chain has TRBV7-2 and TRBJ2-7; D not resolved. Germline CDR1 and CDR2: SGHTA and FQGNSA. The ends were cut back, 5 bases at V and 4 bases at J, with 12 bases in the middle. The CDR3 extends over 13 amino acids.

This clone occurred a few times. The CDR3 is CASSSRTGSNTGELFF. The CDR3 DNA sequence: TGTGCCAGCAGCTCGAGGACAGGTTCGAACACCGGGGAGCTGTTTTTT. The chain joins TRBV11-1 to TRBJ2-2, with 7 bases identical to TRBD1. V was clipped by 4 bases and J by 0 bases; unmatched bases: 5. The CDR3 length is 16 residues. CDR1 is SGHAT and CDR2 is FQDESV in the germline V gene (reference sequence).

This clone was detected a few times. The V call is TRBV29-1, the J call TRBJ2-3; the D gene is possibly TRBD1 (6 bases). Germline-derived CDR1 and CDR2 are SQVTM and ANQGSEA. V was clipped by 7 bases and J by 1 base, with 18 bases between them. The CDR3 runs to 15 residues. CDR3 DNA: TGCAGCGCTCCTGATAACAGGGTGGGCACAGATACGCAGTATTTT. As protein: CSAPDNRVGTDTQYF.

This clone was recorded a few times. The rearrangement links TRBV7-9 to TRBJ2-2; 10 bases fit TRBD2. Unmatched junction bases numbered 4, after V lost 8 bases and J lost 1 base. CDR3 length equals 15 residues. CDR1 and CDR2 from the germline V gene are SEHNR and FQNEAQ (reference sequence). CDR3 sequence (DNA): TGTGCCAGCCGGCCTAGCGGGAGGAACACCGGGGAGCTGTTTTTT. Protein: CASRPSGRNTGELFF.

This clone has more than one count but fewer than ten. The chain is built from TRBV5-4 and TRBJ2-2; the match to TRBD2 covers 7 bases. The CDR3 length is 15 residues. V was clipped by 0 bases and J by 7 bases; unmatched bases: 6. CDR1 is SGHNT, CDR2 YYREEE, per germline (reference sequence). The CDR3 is CASSLGAGANGELFF. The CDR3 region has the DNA TGTGCCAGCAGCTTGGGGGCGGGAGCGAACGGGGAGCTGTTTTTT.

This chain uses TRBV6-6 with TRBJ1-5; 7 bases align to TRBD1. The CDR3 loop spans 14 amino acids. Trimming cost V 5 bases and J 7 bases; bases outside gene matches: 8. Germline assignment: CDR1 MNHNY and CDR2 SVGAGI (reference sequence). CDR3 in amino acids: CASSSIRGEQPQHF. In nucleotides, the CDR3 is TGTGCCAGCAGTAGTATCAGGGGGGAACAGCCCCAGCATTTT.

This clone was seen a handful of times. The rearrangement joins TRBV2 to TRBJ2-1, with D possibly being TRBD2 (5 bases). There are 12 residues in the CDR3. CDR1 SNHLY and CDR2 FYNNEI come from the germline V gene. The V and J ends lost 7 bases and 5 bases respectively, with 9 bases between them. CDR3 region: CASMRANNEQFF. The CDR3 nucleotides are TGTGCCAGCATGAGGGCAAACAATGAGCAGTTCTTC.

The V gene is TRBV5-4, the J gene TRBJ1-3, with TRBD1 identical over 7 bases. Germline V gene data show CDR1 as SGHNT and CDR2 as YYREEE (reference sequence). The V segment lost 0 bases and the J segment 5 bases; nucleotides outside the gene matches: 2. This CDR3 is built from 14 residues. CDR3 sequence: CASSLDRGRNTIYF. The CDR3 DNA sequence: TGTGCCAGCAGCTTGGACAGGGGAAGAAACACCATATATTTT. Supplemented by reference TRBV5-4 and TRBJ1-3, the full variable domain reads ETGVTQSPTHLIKTRGQQVTLRCSSQSGHNTVSWYQQALGQGPQFIFQYYREEENGRGNFPPRFSGLQFPNYSSELNVNALELDDSALYLCASSLDRGRNTIYFGEGSWLTVV.

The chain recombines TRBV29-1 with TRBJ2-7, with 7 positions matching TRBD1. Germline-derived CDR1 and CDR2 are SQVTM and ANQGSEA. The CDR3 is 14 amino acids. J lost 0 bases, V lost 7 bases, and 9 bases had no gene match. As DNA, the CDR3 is TGCAGCGGATCCGGGACAGCGGACTCCTACGAGCAGTACTTC. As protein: CSGSGTADSYEQYF.

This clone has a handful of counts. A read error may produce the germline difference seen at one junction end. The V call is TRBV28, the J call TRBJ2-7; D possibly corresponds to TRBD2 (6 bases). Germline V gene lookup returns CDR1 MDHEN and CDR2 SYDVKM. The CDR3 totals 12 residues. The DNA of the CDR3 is TGCGCCACGAGGCTTAGCGGATACGAGCAGTACTTC. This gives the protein CATRLSGYEQYF.

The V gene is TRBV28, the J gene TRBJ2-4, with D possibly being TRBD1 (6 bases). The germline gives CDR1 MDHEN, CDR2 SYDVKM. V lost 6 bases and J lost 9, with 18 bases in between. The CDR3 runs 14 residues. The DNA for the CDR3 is TGTGCCAGCAGCTCCGGACAGCGCTGGGGCATTCAGTACTTC. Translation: CASSSGQRWGIQYF.

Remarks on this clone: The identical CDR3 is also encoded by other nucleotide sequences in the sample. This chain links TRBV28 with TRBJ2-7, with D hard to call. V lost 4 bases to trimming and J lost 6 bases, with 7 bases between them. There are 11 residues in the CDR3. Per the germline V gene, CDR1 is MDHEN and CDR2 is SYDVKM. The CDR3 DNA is TGTGCCAGCAGTTCCCCGCGCGAGCAGTACTTC. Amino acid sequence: CASSSPREQYF.

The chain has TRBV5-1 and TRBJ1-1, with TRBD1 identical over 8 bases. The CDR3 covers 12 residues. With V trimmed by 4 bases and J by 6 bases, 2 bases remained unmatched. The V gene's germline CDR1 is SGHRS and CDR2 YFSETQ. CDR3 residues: CASSQDRAEAFF. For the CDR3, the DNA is TGCGCCAGCAGCCAGGACAGGGCTGAAGCTTTCTTT.

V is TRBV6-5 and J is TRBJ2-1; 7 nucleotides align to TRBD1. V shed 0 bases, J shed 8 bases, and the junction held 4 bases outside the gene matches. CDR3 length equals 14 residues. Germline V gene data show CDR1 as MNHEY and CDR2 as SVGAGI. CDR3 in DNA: TGTGCCAGCAGTTACTCGAGGGGGCCCCATGAGCAGTTCTTC. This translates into CASSYSRGPHEQFF.

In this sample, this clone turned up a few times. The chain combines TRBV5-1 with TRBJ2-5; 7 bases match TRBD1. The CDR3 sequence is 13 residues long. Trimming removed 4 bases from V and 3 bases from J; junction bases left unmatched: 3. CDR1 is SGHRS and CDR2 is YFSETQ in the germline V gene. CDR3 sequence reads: CASSRQGEETQYF. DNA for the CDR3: TGCGCCAGCAGCCGACAGGGAGAAGAGACCCAGTACTTC.

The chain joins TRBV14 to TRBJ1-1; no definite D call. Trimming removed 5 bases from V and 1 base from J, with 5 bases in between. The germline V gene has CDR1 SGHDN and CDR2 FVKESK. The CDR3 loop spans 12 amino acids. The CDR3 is CASSSRNTEAFF. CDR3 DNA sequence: TGTGCCAGCAGCTCCAGGAACACTGAAGCTTTCTTT.

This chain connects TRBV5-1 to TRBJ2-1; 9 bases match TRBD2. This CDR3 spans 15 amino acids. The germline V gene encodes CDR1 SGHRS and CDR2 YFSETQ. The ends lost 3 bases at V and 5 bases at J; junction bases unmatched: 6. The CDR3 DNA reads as TGCGCCAGCAGCTCCGGGACTAGCAGAAACAATGAGCAGTTCTTC. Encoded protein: CASSSGTSRNNEQFF.

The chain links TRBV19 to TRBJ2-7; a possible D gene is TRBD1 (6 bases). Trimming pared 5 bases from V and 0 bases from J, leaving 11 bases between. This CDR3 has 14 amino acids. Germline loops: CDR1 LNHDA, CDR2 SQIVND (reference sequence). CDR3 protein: CASSRQETSYEQYF. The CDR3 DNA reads TGTGCCAGTAGTCGACAGGAGACCTCCTACGAGCAGTACTTC.

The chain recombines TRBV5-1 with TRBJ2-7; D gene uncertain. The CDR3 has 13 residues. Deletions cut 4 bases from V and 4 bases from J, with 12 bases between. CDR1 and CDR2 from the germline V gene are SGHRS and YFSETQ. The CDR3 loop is CASSPAATYEQYF. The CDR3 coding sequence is TGCGCCAGCAGCCCCGCGGCGACGTACGAGCAGTACTTC.

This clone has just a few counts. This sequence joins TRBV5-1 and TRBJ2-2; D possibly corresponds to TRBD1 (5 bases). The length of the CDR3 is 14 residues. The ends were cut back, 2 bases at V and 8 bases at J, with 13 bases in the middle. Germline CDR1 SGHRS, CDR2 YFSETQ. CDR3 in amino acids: CASSLRTRLGELFF. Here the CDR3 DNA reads TGCGCCAGCAGCTTAAGGACACGGCTTGGGGAGCTGTTTTTT.

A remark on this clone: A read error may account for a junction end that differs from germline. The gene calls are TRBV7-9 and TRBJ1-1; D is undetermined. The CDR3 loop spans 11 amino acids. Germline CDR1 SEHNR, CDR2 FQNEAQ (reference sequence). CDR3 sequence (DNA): TGTGCCAGCACCCCCGAAACTGAAGCTTTCTTC. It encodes CASTPETEAFF.

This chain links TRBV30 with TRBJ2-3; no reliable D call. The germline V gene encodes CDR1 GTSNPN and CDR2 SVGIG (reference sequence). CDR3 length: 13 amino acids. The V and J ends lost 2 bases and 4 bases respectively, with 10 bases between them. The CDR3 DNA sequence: TGTGCCTGGAGTACTTCACTGCCAGATACGCAGTATTTT. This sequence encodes CAWSTSLPDTQYF.

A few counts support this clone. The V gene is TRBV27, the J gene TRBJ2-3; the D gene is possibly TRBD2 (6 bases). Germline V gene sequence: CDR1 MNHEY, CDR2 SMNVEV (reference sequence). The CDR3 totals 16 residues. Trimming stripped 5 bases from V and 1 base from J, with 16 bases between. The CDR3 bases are TGTGCCAGCAGTCAAACCCCGGGACTCCGCACAGATACGCAGTATTTT. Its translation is CASSQTPGLRTDTQYF.

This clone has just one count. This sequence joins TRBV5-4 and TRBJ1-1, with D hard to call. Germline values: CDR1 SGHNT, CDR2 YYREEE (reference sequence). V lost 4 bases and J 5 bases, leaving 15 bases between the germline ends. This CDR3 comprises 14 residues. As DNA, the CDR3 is TGTGCCAGCAGCCCGAGGAATACCGCGACTGAAGCTTTCTTT. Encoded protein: CASSPRNTATEAFF.